A selection of T cell receptor beta chains follows, all from one sample in a study of cytomegalovirus exposure and HLA in healthy donors. Sequencing was performed with immunoSEQ multiplex PCR; in TCRdb, only in-frame clones are kept and a portion is missing. The sample shows about 140,000 clones, roughly 77% of them seen only once. The sample comprised PBMCs. The source of these receptors is a man aged 35 to 55 in good health and CMV-seronegative. Both conserved end residues are part of each CDR3. D genes are given only for firm matches. The listing skips clone size in some rows; elsewhere it reads once, few, many or a size class.

d_call	cdr3_length	clone_size	v_call	j_call	cdr3_nt	cdr3_aa
.	17	.	TRBV7-3	TRBJ2-2	TGTGCCAGCAGCCCGGGATGGCAGTCCCCTTTAACCGGGGAGCTGTTTTTT	CASSPGWQSPLTGELFF
TRBD1	13	.	TRBV29-1	TRBJ2-7	TGCAGCGTTGGGAGGGGACAGGGCTACGAGCAGTACTTC	CSVGRGQGYEQYF
.	16	.	TRBV9	TRBJ1-3	TGTGCCAGCAGCGACCAGGGGTCCTACTCTGGAAACACCATATATTTT	CASSDQGSYSGNTIYF
.	14	.	TRBV5-1	TRBJ1-6	TGCGCCAGCAGCCCCGACAGGATACCTTCACCCCTCCACTTT	CASSPDRIPSPLHF
.	14	.	TRBV4-3	TRBJ1-1	TGCGCCAGCAGCCACTTGGAGGGTCCGGTTGGAGCTTTCTTT	CASSHLEGPVGAFF
.	12	few	TRBV9	TRBJ1-1	TGTGCCAGCAGCCGGTGGAACACTGAAGCTTTCTTT	CASSRWNTEAFF
.	15	few	TRBV6-6	TRBJ1-3	TGTGCCAGCACCCCCTTCCGTAGCTCTGGAAACACCATATATTTT	CASTPFRSSGNTIYF
.	13	few	TRBV5-1	TRBJ1-1	TGTGCCAGCAGCTTGTGGCGGATCACTGAAGCTTTCTTT	CASSLWRITEAFF
.	15	.	TRBV4-1	TRBJ1-2	TGCGCCAGCAGCCAAGTACGACAGAATAACTATGGCTACACCTTC	CASSQVRQNNYGYTF
TRBD1	13	.	TRBV27	TRBJ2-7	TGTGCCAGCAGGGGACAGGGATCCTACGAGCAGTACTTC	CASRGQGSYEQYF
TRBD2	13	.	TRBV6-1	TRBJ2-7	TGTGCCAGCAGGGACGGTGCCGGGGGGGAGCAGTACTTC	CASRDGAGGEQYF
.	13	.	TRBV19	TRBJ2-2	TGTGCCAGTAGTATAGCGGGCACCGGGGAGCTGTTTTTT	CASSIAGTGELFF
.	14	.	TRBV5-1	TRBJ1-1	TGCGCCAGCAGCGATCCTGGCCGATACACTGAAGCTTTCTTT	CASSDPGRYTEAFF
TRBD1	15	.	TRBV5-1	TRBJ2-7	TGCGCCAGCAGCCCATTGGCGGGACAGGGGTACGAGCAGTACTTC	CASSPLAGQGYEQYF
.	13	few	TRBV2	TRBJ2-7	TGTGCCAGCACCCTTGAGATGCGCTACGAGCAGTACTTC	CASTLEMRYEQYF
TRBD1	13	.	TRBV19	TRBJ1-2	TGTGCCAGTCGTCCAGGGGGCTTGGATGGCTACACCTTC	CASRPGGLDGYTF
.	13	.	TRBV18	TRBJ1-1	TGTGCCAGCTCCCCACCCACACAGCCTGAAGCTTTCTTT	CASSPPTQPEAFF
.	17	.	TRBV7-6	TRBJ2-3	TGTGCCAGCAGCTTAGTATACGGGGGGCGGGGCACAGATACGCAGTATTTT	CASSLVYGGRGTDTQYF
.	13	.	TRBV6-5	TRBJ1-6	TGTGCCAGCAGCACAGGAATTAATTCACCCCTCCACTTT	CASSTGINSPLHF
.	13	few	TRBV28	TRBJ2-7	TGTGCCAGCAGTTCCCCGACAGGCTACGAGCAGTACTTC	CASSSPTGYEQYF
TRBD1	17	.	TRBV4-3	TRBJ2-5	TGCGCCAGCAGCCTCACCGGGACAGAGGGCGCAGGAGAGACCCAGTACTTC	CASSLTGTEGAGETQYF
.	16	.	TRBV4-3	TRBJ1-6	TGCGCCAGCAGCCAAGATTGGGGGGGCATTTATTCACCCCTCCACTTT	CASSQDWGGIYSPLHF
.	13	.	TRBV5-1	TRBJ1-3	TGCGCCAGCAGCTTGGATGCGGGAAACACCATATATTTT	CASSLDAGNTIYF